These 30 T cell receptor beta chains were all obtained from the same sample, sequenced in a study of T-cell reconstitution after alpha-beta-depleted transplantation in children. Unique molecular identifiers were incorporated into the prepared TCRbeta library. TCRdb re-called the PCR reads with MiXCR, one entry per CDR3 protein. The table records 60,000 to 100,000 distinct CDR3 sequences, roughly 18% of them present only once. The material was PBMCs, mostly from graft donor cells, obtained 360 days after TCRalphabeta/CD19-depleted stem cell transplant. The origin of the receptors is a male patient between 2 and 10 years old who had a stem cell transplant for acute lymphoblastic leukemia, so the T cells may come from the graft donor.

This clonotype was observed a few times. This chain joins TRBV3-1 and TRBJ2-3; D uncertain. CDR1 is LGHDT, CDR2 YNNKEL, per germline (reference sequence). V shed 1 base and J shed 0 bases, with 14 bases lying between them. CDR3 length equals 17 residues. CDR3 sequence (DNA): TGTGCCAGCAGCCAAGTCCTTCGCGGCTATAGCACAGATACGCAGTATTTT. It translates to CASSQVLRGYSTDTQYF.

This clonotype was seen a handful of times. The chain uses TRBV3-1 and TRBJ1-5, with D unresolved. The CDR3 extends over 15 amino acids. Germline V gene data show CDR1 as LGHDT and CDR2 as YNNKEL (reference sequence). V was trimmed by 2 bases and J by 4 bases, leaving 12 bases between them. CDR3 DNA: TGTGCCAGCAGCCAACGAGGGAGCGGAAATCAGCCCCAGCATTTT. It translates to CASSQRGSGNQPQHF. Full variable domain (outside the CDR3, taken from reference TRBV3-1 and TRBJ1-5): DTAVSQTPKYLVTQMGNDKSIKCEQNLGHDTMYWYKQDSKKFLKIMFSYNNKELIINETVPNRFSPKSPDKAHLNLHINSLELGDSAVYFCASSQRGSGNQPQHFGDGTRLSIL.

This clonotype was counted ten times or more. The gene calls are TRBV4-1 and TRBJ2-7; TRBD1 agrees at 10 bases. Germline V lookup: CDR1 MGHRA, CDR2 YSYEKL. This CDR3 has 17 residues. V trimming: 3 bases; J trimming: 4 bases; junction bases outside the gene matches: 12. The CDR3 coding sequence is TGCGCCAGCAGCCATGACACCGGGACAGGGGATGGATACGAGCAGTACTTC. Translated: CASSHDTGTGDGYEQYF.

This clonotype was observed a few times. The chain uses TRBV7-8 and TRBJ2-2; 7 bases align to TRBD2. The length of the CDR3 is 16 residues. J gave up 9 bases and V 5 bases, and 15 bases lay outside the gene matches. CDR1 is SGHVS and CDR2 is FQNEAQ in the germline V gene. The CDR3 DNA follows: TGTGCCAGCAGCCCTCGTGCGGGACTAAGCTTTCGGGAGCTGTTTTTT. This sequence encodes CASSPRAGLSFRELFF.

The rearrangement joins TRBV5-1 to TRBJ2-7; D is possibly TRBD1 (5 bases). V shed 4 bases and J shed 0 bases, with 14 bases lying between them. In germline, CDR1 is SGHRS, CDR2 YFSETQ. The CDR3 covers 15 residues. The CDR3 DNA reads TGCGCCAGCAGCCGTCACATTGGGGCCTCCTACGAGCAGTACTTC. Its translation: CASSRHIGASYEQYF.

This rearrangement joins TRBV11-2 to TRBJ2-1; the D is unclear. The V end was cut by 2 bases, the J end by 7 bases, with 15 bases between. The CDR3 extends over 15 amino acids. Germline CDR1 is SGHAT and CDR2 is FQNNGV. CDR3 nucleotide sequence: TGTGCCAGCAGCTTATCGGGTGAATGGGGTAATGAGCAGTTCTTC. This translates into CASSLSGEWGNEQFF.

At least ten counts were recorded for this clonotype. The chain joins TRBV6-5 to TRBJ2-1; unclear D gene. CDR1 and CDR2 from the germline V gene are MNHEY and SVGAGI. This CDR3 region has 17 residues. The V gene lost 0 bases and the J gene lost 3 bases, with 15 bases spanning the gap. The CDR3, as DNA: TGTGCCAGCAGTTACTCGAAATGGGCAATACACTACAATGAGCAGTTCTTC. Its protein product is CASSYSKWAIHYNEQFF.

The chain links TRBV27 to TRBJ2-1, with 11 bases that match TRBD2. The CDR3 contains 20 residues. V gave up 0 bases and J gave up 0 bases; unmatched junction bases: 10. Germline assignment: CDR1 MNHEY and CDR2 SMNVEV (reference sequence). The CDR3 here is CASSLSGLAGRPASYNEQFF. In DNA, the CDR3 is TGTGCCAGCAGTTTATCCGGACTAGCGGGCAGACCTGCCTCCTACAATGAGCAGTTCTTC.

This clonotype has ten or more counts. The genes are TRBV3-1 and TRBJ2-4; 7 nucleotides align to TRBD1. The CDR3 runs to 18 residues. Germline V gene sequence: CDR1 LGHDT, CDR2 YNNKEL (reference sequence). With V trimmed by 0 bases and J by 8 bases, 16 bases remained unmatched. CDR3 residues: CASSQEPPRGMVVDIQYF. The CDR3 bases are TGTGCCAGCAGCCAAGAACCTCCCAGGGGGATGGTGGTCGACATTCAGTACTTC.

V and J are TRBV25-1 and TRBJ2-5; TRBD2 agrees at 12 bases. This CDR3 is built from 16 residues. With 5 bases clipped from V and 4 bases from J, the junction kept 8 bases outside the gene matches. Per germline, CDR1 MGHDK and CDR2 SYGVNS. The CDR3 coding sequence is TGTGCCAGCAGTAAAAGACTAGCGGGGGCTAGAGAGACCCAGTACTTC. It encodes CASSKRLAGARETQYF.

This clonotype was seen only a few times. The chain combines TRBV7-8 with TRBJ2-5; tentatively, D is TRBD1 or TRBD2 (5 bases each). V lost 5 bases and J lost 2, with 15 bases in between. Germline CDR1 is SGHVS and CDR2 is FQNEAQ. The CDR3 length is 15 residues. The CDR3 loop is CASSQRGGRQETQYF. Here the CDR3 DNA reads TGTGCCAGCAGCCAGAGGGGCGGCCGACAAGAGACCCAGTACTTC.

There are a few counts of this clonotype. The V call is TRBV5-1, the J call TRBJ2-7, with D tentatively TRBD2 (6 bases). The germline gives CDR1 SGHRS, CDR2 YFSETQ. This CDR3 comprises 15 residues. The V gene lost 2 bases and the J gene lost 3 bases, with 15 bases spanning the gap. CDR3: CASSFLRGMSYEQYF. CDR3 in DNA: TGCGCCAGCAGCTTTTTGCGGGGTATGAGCTACGAGCAGTACTTC. The whole variable domain, filled in from reference TRBV5-1 and TRBJ2-7, reads KAGVTQTPRYLIKTRGQQVTLSCSPISGHRSVSWYQQTPGQGLQFLFEYFSETQRNKGNFPGRFSGRQFSNSRSEMNVSTLELGDSALYLCASSFLRGMSYEQYFGPGTRLTVT.

This clonotype has only a few counts. The chain employs TRBV3-1 and TRBJ1-1, with D maybe TRBD1 (6 bases). The V and J ends lost 1 base and 2 bases respectively, with 14 bases between them. Per the germline V gene, CDR1 is LGHDT and CDR2 is YNNKEL (reference sequence). This CDR3 comprises 16 residues. Written as DNA, the CDR3 is TGTGCCAGCAGCCAAGTGGGTCAGGGGCTCAACACTGAAGCTTTCTTT. Translation: CASSQVGQGLNTEAFF.

CDR3 DNA: TGTGCCAGCAGGACAGGGGGACAAGAGACCCAGTACTTC. Translating it yields CASRTGGQETQYF. This chain uses TRBV25-1 with TRBJ2-5; TRBD1 aligns across 9 bases. The CDR3 runs 13 residues. Germline CDR1 is MGHDK and CDR2 is SYGVNS. The J segment lost 2 bases and the V segment lost 6 bases, leaving 1 base of the junction unmatched. The full variable domain, with the rest looked up from reference TRBV25-1 and TRBJ2-5, is EADIYQTPRYLVIGTGKKITLECSQTMGHDKMYWYQQDPGMELHLIHYSYGVNSTEKGDLSSESTVSRIRTEHFPLTLESARPSHTSQYLCASRTGGQETQYFGPGTRLLVL.

This clonotype appeared many times. The gene calls are TRBV29-1 and TRBJ2-3, with D perhaps TRBD1 (5 bases). V dropped 3 bases and J dropped 5 bases, with 12 bases sitting between them. The CDR3 sequence is 13 residues long. In germline, CDR1 is SQVTM, CDR2 ANQGSEA. In nucleotides, the CDR3 is TGCAGCGTTGAGTCGACAGTGGGAGATACGCAGTATTTT. Amino acid sequence: CSVESTVGDTQYF.

This clonotype was counted a few times. The chain links TRBV24-1 to TRBJ2-1; TRBD1 matches at 7 bases. The CDR3 consists of 17 residues. Germline CDR1 and CDR2: KGHDR and SFDVKD. V lost 3 bases and J lost 7; bases outside the gene matches: 14. CDR3 DNA: TGTGCCACCAGTGATACCCCTCCAACAGGGGTAGGGAATGAGCAGTTCTTC. Translated, it gives CATSDTPPTGVGNEQFF.

In this sample, this clonotype turned up a few times. The chain joins TRBV6-4 to TRBJ2-3, with D hard to call. With 2 bases removed from V and 8 bases from J, the gap between germline ends came to 11 bases. The CDR3 contains 13 residues. The germline V gene encodes CDR1 MRHNA and CDR2 SNTAGT. The CDR3 sequence: CASSDGPPGTQYF. The CDR3 coding sequence is TGTGCCAGCAGTGACGGCCCACCGGGTACGCAGTATTTT.

This clonotype was counted only a few times. This chain uses TRBV11-3 with TRBJ2-7; D unclear. Trimming shortened V by 1 base and J by 2 bases, and 9 bases separated the two germline ends. The germline V gene encodes CDR1 SGHNT and CDR2 YENEEA. The CDR3 is 14 residues long. Here the CDR3 DNA reads TGTGCCAGCAGCTTAGGGGTATTCCCCTACGAGCAGTACTTC. Protein product: CASSLGVFPYEQYF.

The sample holds many counts of this clonotype. The genes are TRBV20-1 and TRBJ2-2; D not resolved. CDR1 is DFQATT, CDR2 SNEGSKA, per germline (reference sequence). The V gene lost 2 bases and the J gene lost 2 bases, with 6 bases spanning the gap. The CDR3 runs to 13 residues. CDR3 nucleotide sequence: TGCAGTGCTAGATATTCAAACACCGGGGAGCTGTTTTTT. This sequence encodes CSARYSNTGELFF.

This clonotype was detected many times. This chain uses TRBV7-9 with TRBJ2-3, with TRBD2 identical over 12 bases. Germline values: CDR1 SEHNR, CDR2 FQNEAQ (reference sequence). The junction had 3 bases not matched to a gene; V was cut back by 0 bases and J by 5 bases. The CDR3 spans 16 residues. In DNA, the CDR3 is TGTGCCAGCAGCTTAGCACTAGCGGGAGGAGGAGATACGCAGTATTTT. The encoded protein is CASSLALAGGGDTQYF.

The V gene is TRBV12-3 or TRBV12-4, the J gene TRBJ2-5; TRBD1 matches at 7 bases. CDR3 length: 14 amino acids. Unmatched junction bases numbered 5, after V lost 5 bases and J lost 2 bases. CDR3 protein: CASSDGTVQETQYF. The CDR3 DNA is TGTGCCAGCAGTGACGGGACAGTTCAAGAGACCCAGTACTTC.

The V call is TRBV5-1, the J call TRBJ2-3, with TRBD2 matching 11 bases. Germline trimming cut 0 bases from V and 0 bases from J; bases unmatched to any gene: 3. Germline CDR1 reads SGHRS; CDR2 reads YFSETQ. The CDR3 has 17 residues. CDR3: CASSLGLAGQSTDTQYF. CDR3 nucleotide sequence: TGCGCCAGCAGCTTGGGACTAGCGGGACAAAGCACAGATACGCAGTATTTT.

This chain uses TRBV6-6 with TRBJ2-3, with D unresolved. The V gene's germline CDR1 is MNHNY and CDR2 SVGAGI (reference sequence). The CDR3 runs to 12 residues. Trimming pared 6 bases from V and 4 bases from J, leaving 8 bases between. The CDR3 nucleotides read TGTGCCAGCAGCTTGAGTCCAGATACGCAGTATTTT. Encoded protein: CASSLSPDTQYF.

This clonotype occurred a few times. The chain combines TRBV2 with TRBJ2-1; tentative D call: TRBD2 (6 bases). The V and J ends lost 10 bases and 5 bases respectively, with 21 bases between them. The CDR3 has 15 amino acids. CDR1 is SNHLY, CDR2 FYNNEI, per germline. The CDR3 sequence: CANSGPTSFHNEQFF. The CDR3 DNA reads TGTGCCAACTCCGGGCCTACTAGCTTCCACAATGAGCAGTTCTTC.

This chain links TRBV7-9 with TRBJ1-1, with a tentative D call TRBD1 (5 bases). Germline CDR1 reads SEHNR; CDR2 reads FQNEAQ (reference sequence). V dropped 5 bases and J dropped 10 bases, with 17 bases sitting between them. CDR3 length: 13 amino acids. In nucleotides, the CDR3 is TGTGCCAGCAGCCCCAAGGAAGGGGATGGAGCTTTCTTT. This sequence encodes CASSPKEGDGAFF.

The chain is built from TRBV10-3 and TRBJ2-3; D possibly uses TRBD1 or TRBD2 (5 bases each). Germline assignment: CDR1 ENHRY and CDR2 SYGVKD. Trimming stripped 10 bases from V and 3 bases from J, with 17 bases between. CDR3 length: 14 amino acids. The CDR3 coding sequence is TGTGCCACCATCCCAGGTGGGGGAACAGATACGCAGTATTTT. Translating gives CATIPGGGTDTQYF.

This chain connects TRBV30 to TRBJ1-5; D not certain. Germline assignment: CDR1 GTSNPN and CDR2 SVGIG (reference sequence). V gave up 3 bases and J gave up 0 bases, with 6 bases separating them. The CDR3 covers 13 residues. CDR3 sequence: CAWSVYSNQPQHF. CDR3 nucleotide sequence: TGTGCCTGGAGCGTTTATAGCAATCAGCCCCAGCATTTT. The full variable domain, in which reference TRBV30 and TRBJ1-5 provide the parts outside the CDR3, is SQTIHQWPATLVQPVGSPLSLECTVEGTSNPNLYWYRQAAGRGLQLLFYSVGIGQISSEVPQNLSASRPQDRQFILSSKKLLLSDSGFYLCAWSVYSNQPQHFGDGTRLSIL.

The CDR3 sequence: CSVVTSFTSGGQYF. As DNA, the CDR3 is TGCAGCGTTGTCACGAGCTTCACGTCTGGGGGGCAGTACTTC. The V and J genes are TRBV29-1 and TRBJ2-7; the D call may be TRBD1 or TRBD2 (5 bases each). This CDR3 is 14 amino acids long. CDR1 is SQVTM, CDR2 ANQGSEA, per germline. The V end was cut by 4 bases, the J end by 9 bases, with 22 bases between.

The chain carries TRBV28 and TRBJ2-1; 9 nucleotides line up with TRBD1. Germline CDR1 and CDR2: MDHEN and SYDVKM. After removal of 0 bases from V and 9 bases from J, the junction contained 6 bases not matched to a gene. The CDR3 covers 15 residues. The CDR3 is CASSLWDRGGIEQFF. The CDR3 bases are TGTGCCAGCAGTTTATGGGACAGGGGAGGGATTGAGCAGTTCTTC.

The chain employs TRBV10-1 and TRBJ2-3; 8 bases match TRBD2. Trimming cost V 6 bases and J 0 bases; bases outside gene matches: 5. CDR1 is WNHNN and CDR2 is SYGVQD in the germline V gene (reference sequence). This CDR3 has 15 residues. Written as DNA, the CDR3 is TGCGCCAGCAGCCTTAGCGGGGCTAGCACAGATACGCAGTATTTT. This codes for CASSLSGASTDTQYF.